A selection of T cell receptor beta chains follows, all from one sample in a study of Ad26.COV2.S vaccination and SARS-CoV-2 variants. Repertoires were generated with immunoSEQ multiplex PCR, while TCRdb's copy carries only in-frame clones and drops some. The sample yields about 320,000 clones, about 82% seen once. The specimen comprised peripheral blood, sampled in a trial of Ad26.COV2.S vaccine versus placebo. The receptors stem from a person between 18 and 59 years old who received the Ad26.COV2.S COVID-19 vaccine or a placebo. CDR3s include the opening cysteine and the closing phenylalanine or tryptophan. D genes are given only for firm matches. Clone size is stated in some rows and not others, as once, few, many or a class when expanded.

TRBJ2-1 TRBD2 NA TRBV4-1 CASSRWQRGGHEQFF TGCGCCAGCAGCCGGTGGCAGCGGGGGGGTCATGAGCAGTTCTTC
TRBJ1-6 NA NA TRBV5-1 CASSSGLSSSYNSPLHF TGCGCCAGCAGCTCCGGACTAAGTAGCTCCTATAATTCACCCCTCCACTTT
TRBJ2-3 NA NA TRBV5-4 CASSAGPTRVSTDTQYF TGTGCCAGCAGCGCCGGGCCTACGAGGGTGAGCACAGATACGCAGTATTTT
TRBJ1-5 NA NA TRBV27 CASSFHRESNQPQHF TGTGCCAGCAGTTTTCACAGGGAGAGCAATCAGCCCCAGCATTTT
TRBJ2-1 TRBD2 once TRBV19 CASSWRGSSYNEQFF TGTGCCAGTAGTTGGCGCGGGAGCTCCTACAATGAGCAGTTCTTC
TRBJ2-7 TRBD1 many TRBV29-1 CSVQTGVYEQYF TGCAGCGTTCAGACAGGGGTATACGAGCAGTACTTC
TRBJ2-7 NA once TRBV10-3 CAISGRHSSYEQYF TGTGCCATCAGCGGGAGACATAGCTCCTACGAGCAGTACTTC
TRBJ1-5 NA NA TRBV18 CASSPPSDQGVRGPQHF TGTGCCAGCTCACCACCGTCGGACCAGGGAGTTCGGGGGCCCCAGCATTTT
TRBJ1-1 NA NA TRBV29-1 CSVLGANTEAFF TGCAGCGTTCTGGGGGCGAACACTGAAGCTTTCTTT
TRBJ2-3 TRBD2 NA TRBV11-3 CASSLAGGKDTQYF TGTGCCAGCAGCTTAGCGGGGGGGAAGGATACGCAGTATTTT
TRBJ2-2 NA NA TRBV12-3/TRBV12-4 CASSLYVGGELFF TGTGCCAGCAGTTTATACGTAGGAGGGGAGCTGTTTTTT
TRBJ2-2 NA NA TRBV12-3/TRBV12-4 CASQGGSTGELFF TGTGCCAGCCAGGGCGGTTCCACCGGGGAGCTGTTTTTT
TRBJ1-2 NA NA TRBV28 CASSLSGYGYTF TGTGCCAGCAGTTTGTCGGGGTATGGCTACACCTTC
TRBJ1-2 NA NA TRBV12-3/TRBV12-4 CASSLGTGSGYTF TGTGCCAGCAGTTTGGGTACAGGGTCTGGCTACACCTTC
TRBJ1-2 TRBD1 NA TRBV11-2 CASSKDRGLHGYTF TGTGCCAGCAGCAAGGACAGGGGGCTGCATGGCTACACCTTC